These T cell receptor beta chains were read from a single sample in a study of blood T cell repertoires in COVID-19. Only in-frame clones appear in the TCRdb table, and some are missing; sequencing was by immunoSEQ multiplex PCR. The sample consists of roughly 100,000 clones, approximately 81% of them appearing once. The source material was peripheral blood. All receptors derive from a man of 80 years or more with acute or convalescent COVID-19. The CDR3 runs from the conserved cysteine through the conserved F or W. The D gene is left open where the match is weak. Some rows mark clone size as missing; the rest say once, few, many or name a class of expanded clone.

D: TRBD1
V: TRBV2
size: .
J: TRBJ1-4
CDR3: CASSDRGITNEKLFF
DNA: TGTGCCAGCAGTGACAGGGGGATAACTAATGAAAAACTGTTTTTT

D: .
V: TRBV12-5
size: .
J: TRBJ1-5
CDR3: CASGTEIQPQHF
DNA: TGTGCTAGTGGTACAGAGATCCAGCCCCAGCATTTT

D: TRBD1
V: TRBV6-2/TRBV6-3
size: many
J: TRBJ2-7
CDR3: CASSSAIGGTGAYEQYF
DNA: TGTGCCAGCAGTAGTGCAATTGGTGGGACAGGGGCCTACGAGCAGTACTTC

D: .
V: TRBV6-5
size: .
J: TRBJ1-2
CDR3: CASSYSRAPLVYGYTF
DNA: TGTGCCAGCAGTTACTCGCGGGCCCCGTTGGTCTATGGCTACACCTTC

D: .
V: TRBV19
size: .
J: TRBJ2-6
CDR3: CASRKQGTGANVLTF
DNA: TGTGCCAGTAGGAAACAGGGCACTGGGGCCAACGTCCTGACTTTC

D: TRBD1
V: TRBV6-5
size: .
J: TRBJ2-5
CDR3: CASRTGPPLETQYF
DNA: TGTGCCAGCAGGACAGGGCCGCCTTTAGAGACCCAGTACTTC

D: .
V: TRBV9
size: .
J: TRBJ2-5
CDR3: CASSVALRETQYF
DNA: TGTGCCAGCAGCGTGGCCCTCCGAGAGACCCAGTACTTC

D: .
V: TRBV14
size: many
J: TRBJ1-1
CDR3: CASSLQGNTEAFF
DNA: TGTGCCAGCAGCCTACAGGGCAACACTGAAGCTTTCTTT

D: .
V: TRBV10-3
size: few
J: TRBJ1-1
CDR3: CAISEAFPGHQNTEAFF
DNA: TGTGCCATCAGTGAGGCATTCCCGGGACATCAGAACACTGAAGCTTTCTTT

D: .
V: TRBV14
size: few
J: TRBJ1-2
CDR3: CASSQGHLLGGYTF
DNA: TGTGCCAGCAGCCAAGGACACCTTCTGGGTGGCTACACCTTC

D: .
V: TRBV12-3/TRBV12-4
size: .
J: TRBJ2-1
CDR3: CASSLGRVDEQFF
DNA: TGTGCCAGCAGTTTGGGCAGGGTGGATGAGCAGTTCTTC

D: .
V: TRBV7-6
size: .
J: TRBJ1-1
CDR3: CASSYYYDSEAFF
DNA: TGTGCCAGCAGCTACTATTATGATTCTGAAGCTTTCTTT

D: TRBD2
V: TRBV28
size: .
J: TRBJ2-1
CDR3: CASSPSGTYNEQFF
DNA: TGTGCCAGCAGCCCTAGCGGGACCTACAATGAGCAGTTCTTC

D: .
V: TRBV18
size: .
J: TRBJ1-2
CDR3: CASSPGSLANYGYTF
DNA: TGTGCCAGCTCACCTGGTTCGTTAGCTAACTATGGCTACACCTTC

D: .
V: TRBV14
size: .
J: TRBJ2-2
CDR3: CASSQGRIAANTGELFF
DNA: TGTGCCAGCAGCCAAGGGAGAATAGCAGCTAACACCGGGGAGCTGTTTTTT

D: .
V: TRBV28
size: once
J: TRBJ2-1
CDR3: CASSLTNEQFF
DNA: TGTGCCAGCAGTTTAACAAATGAGCAGTTCTTC

D: TRBD1
V: TRBV29-1
size: .
J: TRBJ1-1
CDR3: CSVKGQLNTEAFF
DNA: TGCAGCGTTAAGGGACAGCTTAACACTGAAGCTTTCTTT

D: TRBD1
V: TRBV9
size: .
J: TRBJ1-4
CDR3: CASSKQGSSEKLFF
DNA: TGTGCCAGCAGCAAACAGGGGTCGAGTGAAAAACTGTTTTTT

D: TRBD1
V: TRBV14
size: few
J: TRBJ1-1
CDR3: CASSLGQGASEAFF
DNA: TGTGCCAGCAGCCTCGGACAGGGGGCGAGTGAAGCTTTCTTT

D: TRBD1
V: TRBV24-1
size: .
J: TRBJ1-4
CDR3: CATSDSPGQGSNEKLFF
DNA: TGTGCCACCAGTGATTCGCCCGGACAGGGGTCTAATGAAAAACTGTTTTTT

D: TRBD1
V: TRBV27
size: .
J: TRBJ1-6
CDR3: CASTLGQANSPLHF
DNA: TGTGCCAGCACCCTAGGACAGGCAAATTCACCCCTCCACTTT

D: .
V: TRBV2
size: .
J: TRBJ1-1
CDR3: CASRGGAHKGTEAFF
DNA: TGTGCCAGCAGAGGGGGGGCGCATAAGGGCACTGAAGCTTTCTTT

D: .
V: TRBV28
size: once
J: TRBJ2-3
CDR3: CASSLNSDTQYF
DNA: TGTGCCAGCAGTTTGAACTCAGATACGCAGTATTTT

D: .
V: TRBV6-2/TRBV6-3
size: .
J: TRBJ1-2
CDR3: CASSLVGGAGGYTF
DNA: TGTGCCAGCAGTTTGGTAGGGGGAGCGGGAGGCTACACCTTC

D: .
V: TRBV30
size: once
J: TRBJ2-6
CDR3: CAWDKTGANVLTF
DNA: TGTGCCTGGGATAAAACTGGGGCCAACGTCCTGACTTTC

D: TRBD1
V: TRBV29-1
size: .
J: TRBJ1-4
CDR3: CSVDADRELREKLFF
DNA: TGCAGCGTTGATGCTGACAGGGAGCTTAGGGAAAAACTGTTTTTT

D: TRBD1
V: TRBV5-5
size: .
J: TRBJ2-7
CDR3: CASSLGGTGLYEQYF
DNA: TGTGCCAGCAGCTTAGGGGGGACAGGCCTCTACGAGCAGTACTTC

D: .
V: TRBV18
size: .
J: TRBJ2-2
CDR3: CASSPTVTGELFF
DNA: TGTGCCAGCTCACCGACAGTCACCGGGGAGCTGTTTTTT

D: .
V: TRBV11-2
size: few
J: TRBJ1-5
CDR3: CASQDSLNQPQHF
DNA: TGTGCCAGTCAGGACAGCCTCAATCAGCCCCAGCATTTT